This T cell receptor beta chain is drawn from a study of Ad26.COV2.S vaccination and SARS-CoV-2 variants. As for the study in general: Donor got 5x10^10 or 1x10^11 viral particles of Ad26.COV2.S.

This clone appeared a few times. What it binds is not known. TCRdb's table, derived via immunoSEQ multiplex PCR, lists solely in-frame clones and lacks some. The sample carries about 350,000 clones, about nine tenths recorded once. This sample's treatment: around 19 received Ad26.COV2.S at low or high dose, single or two shots; roughly 5 received placebo; per-sample allocation not given. Sampling was performed 63 days after the first vaccine or placebo injection. Recruitment in Boston yielded a donor of adult age, 18-55 years. General study points: Reportedly, after vaccination the spike-specific CD8+ and CD4+ T cell responses displayed substantial breadth. Quantification of TCR breadth and depth may have yielded underestimates of total T cell responses.

Trimming took off 5 bases at V and 4 bases at J, with 9 bases between the two ends. CDR1 is SGHTA and CDR2 is FQGTGA in the germline V gene. The CDR3 is 14 amino acids. The sequence came from a person between 18 and 60 years old who received the Ad26.COV2.S COVID-19 vaccine or a placebo. The chain links TRBV7-3 to TRBJ1-6; D not resolved. The sequenced sample was peripheral blood, obtained in a trial of Ad26.COV2.S vaccine versus placebo. The CDR3 loop is CASSQQLYNSPLHF. The CDR3 nucleotides are TGTGCCAGCAGCCAACAGCTTTATAATTCACCCCTCCACTTT.